Each of the 26 T cell receptor beta chains below was sequenced from the same sample in a study of cytomegalovirus exposure and HLA in healthy donors. PCR employed 60 Vbeta and 13 Jbeta primers. Measured with immunoSEQ multiplex PCR; TCRdb has only the in-frame clones, and not every one. The data show about 150,000 clones, 55% to 70% seen once. Input material: PBMCs. Receptor source: an older woman in good health and CMV-seropositive.

The CDR3 reads CASSPLNQPQHF. The CDR3, as DNA: TGTGCCAGTAGTCCTTTAAATCAGCCCCAGCATTTT. The gene calls are TRBV19 and TRBJ1-5, with D hard to call. Germline loops: CDR1 LNHDA, CDR2 SQIVND (reference sequence). The V end was cut by 5 bases, the J end by 4 bases, with 6 bases between. This CDR3 has 12 residues.

The CDR3 protein is CASRDPSGMGRNEQFF. CDR3 coding DNA: TGTGCCAGCAGGGATCCTAGCGGGATGGGTCGCAATGAGCAGTTCTTC. The chain links TRBV28 to TRBJ2-1; TRBD2 matches 9 bases. The CDR3 is 16 residues long. Germline loops: CDR1 MDHEN, CDR2 SYDVKM. Trimming cost V 6 bases and J 6 bases; bases outside gene matches: 12.

The count of this clone is one. The chain couples TRBV6-1 to TRBJ2-7; TRBD1 might be the D (6 bases). CDR3 length: 14 amino acids. Per the germline V gene, CDR1 is MNHNS and CDR2 is SASEGT. V lost 4 bases and J 5 bases, leaving 15 bases between the germline ends. The CDR3 DNA follows: TGTGCCAGCAGTGCCCCACAGGGTTCCAACGAGCAGTACTTC. Translation: CASSAPQGSNEQYF.

To note about this clone: One end of the junction varies from germline; a read error may be responsible. The J gene is TRBJ1-1, the V gene TRBV28; D remains ambiguous. This CDR3 has 14 amino acids. Germline CDR1 MDHEN, CDR2 SYDVKM. The CDR3 nucleotides read TGTGCCAGCAGTTTAGTCGGGGTGGATACTGGAGCTTTCTTT. Translating it yields CASSLVGVDTGAFF.

CDR3 bases: TGTGCCAGCAGCTTGGGTTTGGGAGGGGAGACCCAGTACTTC. It translates to CASSLGLGGETQYF. V and J are TRBV5-4 and TRBJ2-5; 7 positions match TRBD2. The V and J ends lost 0 bases and 5 bases, in that order; junction bases with no gene match: 4. Germline lookup yields CDR1 SGHNT and CDR2 YYREEE (reference sequence). The CDR3 has 14 residues.

The chain uses TRBV5-1 and TRBJ1-1; D gene unclear. V was clipped by 5 bases and J by 8 bases, with 7 bases between them. Per germline, CDR1 SGHRS and CDR2 YFSETQ. The CDR3 sequence is 10 residues long. Written as DNA, the CDR3 is TGCGCCAGCAGGGGGAGAGAAGCTTTCTTT. Translating gives CASRGREAFF.

The V call is TRBV28, the J call TRBJ1-3, with TRBD1 identical over 11 bases. This CDR3 contains 16 residues. Looked up from germline, CDR1 is MDHEN and CDR2 is SYDVKM. Trimming removed 6 bases from V and 0 bases from J; junction bases left unmatched: 4. CDR3 DNA sequence: TGTGCCAGCAGCGGACAGGGGGCGGGCTCTGGAAACACCATATATTTT. This codes for CASSGQGAGSGNTIYF.

The chain recombines TRBV29-1 with TRBJ2-2; D is possibly TRBD1 (6 bases). V was cut by 8 bases and J by 1 base, with 8 bases left in between. The CDR3 spans 12 residues. Per germline, CDR1 SQVTM and CDR2 ANQGSEA. The CDR3 DNA reads TGCAGCCTACAGGGGAACACCGGGGAGCTGTTTTTT. Protein: CSLQGNTGELFF.

The V call is TRBV7-9, the J call TRBJ2-2; 10 positions match TRBD2. There are 15 residues in the CDR3. After removal of 4 bases from V and 3 bases from J, the junction contained 2 bases not matched to a gene. Germline V lookup: CDR1 SEHNR, CDR2 FQNEAQ (reference sequence). The CDR3 loop is CASSYGLADTGELFF. CDR3 coding DNA: TGTGCCAGCAGCTATGGACTAGCGGACACCGGGGAGCTGTTTTTT.

The chain combines TRBV10-3 with TRBJ2-5; 11 bases agree with TRBD2. The J call may be mistaken, given a closer DNA end match to TRBJ2-7. This CDR3 has 15 amino acids. The V gene's germline CDR1 is ENHRY and CDR2 SYGVKD. CDR3 in DNA: TGTGCCATCAGTGAGTCTCTAGCGGGAGGTCGCGAGCAGTACTTC. It yields the protein CAISESLAGGREQYF.

J is TRBJ2-1 and V is TRBV30; perhaps TRBD1 as D (5 bases). Per the germline V gene, CDR1 is GTSNPN and CDR2 is SVGIG (reference sequence). The CDR3 has 11 amino acids. V was clipped by 4 bases and J by 6 bases, with 7 bases between them. The CDR3 DNA reads TGTGCCTGGACAGGGTTCAATGAGCAGTTCTTC. Translated, it gives CAWTGFNEQFF.

The chain has TRBV5-1 and TRBJ1-4; 7 bases align to TRBD1. The CDR3 totals 14 residues. V was clipped by 6 bases and J by 6 bases; unmatched bases: 8. Germline lookup yields CDR1 SGHRS and CDR2 YFSETQ. The CDR3 DNA reads as TGCGCCAGCATGGCCGGGACAGCGCATGAAAAACTGTTTTTT. This sequence encodes CASMAGTAHEKLFF.

The chain recombines TRBV13 with TRBJ2-2; a weak D match, TRBD1 (6 bases). Germline V gene lookup returns CDR1 PRHDT and CDR2 FYEKMQ (reference sequence). This CDR3 has 15 residues. Trimming cost V 3 bases and J 2 bases, with 10 bases left between them. CDR3 residues: CASSFNRANTGELFF. The CDR3 nucleotides read TGTGCCAGCAGCTTTAACAGGGCCAACACCGGGGAGCTGTTTTTT.

V and J are TRBV29-1 and TRBJ2-7, with 11 positions matching TRBD1. The CDR3 is 14 residues long. Germline V gives CDR1 SQVTM, CDR2 ANQGSEA. The V segment lost 5 bases and the J segment 3 bases; nucleotides outside the gene matches: 6. In nucleotides, the CDR3 is TGCAGCGTTAAACCGGGACAGGGGGACTACGAGCAGTACTTC. It translates to CSVKPGQGDYEQYF.

The chain employs TRBV5-1 and TRBJ2-2, with a weak D call TRBD1 (5 bases). Germline CDR1 is SGHRS and CDR2 is YFSETQ. The CDR3 contains 14 residues. Trimming removed 4 bases from V and 5 bases from J, with 12 bases in between. CDR3 sequence reads: CASSADSSTGELFF. CDR3 DNA sequence: TGCGCCAGCAGCGCCGACAGCTCGACCGGGGAGCTGTTTTTT.

The V and J genes are TRBV6-5 and TRBJ2-1; D uncertain. V shed 4 bases and J shed 11 bases, with 9 bases lying between them. The CDR3 spans 11 residues. From germline, CDR1 is MNHEY and CDR2 SVGAGI. The chain's CDR3 is CASSSIAQQFF. In DNA, the CDR3 is TGTGCCAGCAGTTCCATAGCACAGCAGTTCTTC.

This clone was detected many times. V usage is TRBV2 and J usage is TRBJ2-5, with 8 bases lining up with TRBD1. The germline V gene encodes CDR1 SNHLY and CDR2 FYNNEI. This CDR3 comprises 16 residues. J gave up 4 bases and V 1 base, and 8 bases lay outside the gene matches. The CDR3 here is CASSEGGTGPGETQYF. The CDR3 nucleotides are TGTGCCAGCAGTGAAGGGGGGACAGGTCCGGGAGAGACCCAGTACTTC.

The chain combines TRBV7-2 with TRBJ1-1; TRBD1 matches 7 bases. Germline CDR1 is SGHTA and CDR2 is FQGNSA. After removal of 6 bases from V and 4 bases from J, the junction contained 5 bases not matched to a gene. This CDR3 spans 13 amino acids. Here the CDR3 DNA reads TGTGCCAGCAGTGCGACAGGGCGCACTGAAGCTTTCTTT. Translated: CASSATGRTEAFF. The full variable domain, with the rest looked up from reference TRBV7-2 and TRBJ1-1, is GAGVSQSPSNKVTEKGKDVELRCDPISGHTALYWYRQSLGQGLEFLIYFQGNSAPDKSGLPSDRFSAERTGGSVSTLTIQRTQQEDSAVYLCASSATGRTEAFFGQGTRLTVV.

This clone has a handful of counts. This chain links TRBV5-5 with TRBJ2-6; TRBD1 matches at 8 bases. The ends lost 1 base at V and 2 bases at J; junction bases unmatched: 2. This CDR3 contains 16 residues. Germline-derived CDR1 and CDR2 are SGHKS and YYEKEE (reference sequence). CDR3 nucleotide sequence: TGTGCCAGCAGCTTGACAGGGGGTGCTGGGGCCAACGTCCTGACTTTC. Translated: CASSLTGGAGANVLTF.

Comments on this clone: The sample contains more than one DNA sequence encoding this CDR3. The chain carries TRBV4-2 and TRBJ2-7, with 14 nucleotides matching TRBD2. V was clipped by 0 bases and J by 2 bases; unmatched bases: 3. CDR1 and CDR2 from the germline V gene are LGHNA and YNFKEQ. This CDR3 contains 17 residues. CDR3 protein: CASSQEGLAGAPYEQYF. The CDR3 nucleotides read TGTGCCAGCAGCCAAGAGGGACTAGCGGGGGCCCCCTACGAGCAGTACTTC.

To note about this clone: Other DNA variants within this sample encode the same CDR3. This chain joins TRBV10-3 and TRBJ2-1; 12 nucleotides match TRBD2. With V trimmed by 9 bases and J by 12 bases, 9 bases remained unmatched. The CDR3 has 13 amino acids. From germline, CDR1 is ENHRY and CDR2 SYGVKD. CDR3 sequence (DNA): TGTGCCATAAGCCTAGCGGGAGGGCCGAGGCAGTTCTTC. This translates into CAISLAGGPRQFF.

The J gene is TRBJ2-7, the V gene TRBV19; TRBD1 is a possible D gene (6 bases). This CDR3 region has 12 residues. V gave up 7 bases and J gave up 5 bases, with 12 bases separating them. The germline gives CDR1 LNHDA, CDR2 SQIVND (reference sequence). DNA for the CDR3: TGTGCCAGTACCTTCACAGGGAACGAGCAGTACTTC. Translated: CASTFTGNEQYF.

The chain joins TRBV28 to TRBJ2-3; TRBD2 is a possible D gene (6 bases). The ends were cut back, 5 bases at V and 4 bases at J, with 13 bases in the middle. In germline, CDR1 is MDHEN, CDR2 SYDVKM. CDR3 size: 14 residues. CDR3 DNA: TGTGCCAGCAGTCTACCGGGGGAGGCAGATACGCAGTATTTT. As protein: CASSLPGEADTQYF.

The rearrangement uses TRBV7-2 and TRBJ1-3; D might be TRBD1 (5 bases). Germline assignment: CDR1 SGHTA and CDR2 FQGNSA. The germline V and J ends were trimmed by 2 bases and 4 bases, with 15 bases remaining between them. The CDR3 totals 16 residues. The CDR3 nucleotides read TGTGCCAGCAGCTTACGGGGGACCCACACGGGAAACACCATATATTTT. Its protein is CASSLRGTHTGNTIYF.

The rearrangement joins TRBV28 to TRBJ1-2; D unclear. CDR1 and CDR2 from the germline V gene are MDHEN and SYDVKM. This CDR3 has 12 amino acids. V shed 4 bases and J shed 2 bases, with 5 bases lying between them. The CDR3 DNA reads TGTGCCAGCAGTTGGCGGAACTATGGCTACACCTTC. Protein sequence: CASSWRNYGYTF.

The chain is built from TRBV10-3 and TRBJ2-7; 7 bases fit TRBD1. The V gene's germline CDR1 is ENHRY and CDR2 SYGVKD. This CDR3 has 13 amino acids. V was clipped by 6 bases and J by 5 bases; unmatched bases: 7. CDR3 nucleotides: TGTGCCATCAGCGACAGGGCGTTGGACGAGCAGTACTTC. Its protein is CAISDRALDEQYF.